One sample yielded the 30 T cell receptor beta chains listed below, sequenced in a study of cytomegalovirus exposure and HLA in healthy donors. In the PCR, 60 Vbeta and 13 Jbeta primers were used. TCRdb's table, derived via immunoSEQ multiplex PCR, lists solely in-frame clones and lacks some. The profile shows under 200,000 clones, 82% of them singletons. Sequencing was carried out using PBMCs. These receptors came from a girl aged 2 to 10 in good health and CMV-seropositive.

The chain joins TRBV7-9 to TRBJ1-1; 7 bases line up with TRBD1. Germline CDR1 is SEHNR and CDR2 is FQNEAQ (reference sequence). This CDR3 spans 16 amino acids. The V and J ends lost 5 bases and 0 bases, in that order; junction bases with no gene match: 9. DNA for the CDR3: TGTGCCAGCAGCCGAATTTCAGGGGGAGTGAACACTGAAGCTTTCTTT. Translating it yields CASSRISGGVNTEAFF.

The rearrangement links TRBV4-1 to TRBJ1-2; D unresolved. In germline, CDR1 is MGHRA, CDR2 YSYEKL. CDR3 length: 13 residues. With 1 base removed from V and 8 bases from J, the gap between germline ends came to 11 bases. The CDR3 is CASSQATGMGYTF. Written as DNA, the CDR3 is TGCGCCAGCAGCCAAGCAACGGGGATGGGCTACACCTTC.

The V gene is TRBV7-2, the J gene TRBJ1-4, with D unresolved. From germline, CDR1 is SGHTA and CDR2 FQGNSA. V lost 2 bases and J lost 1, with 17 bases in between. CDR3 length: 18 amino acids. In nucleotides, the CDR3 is TGTGCCAGCAGCTTATTCACCCATCGGACTGGAACTAATGAAAAACTGTTTTTT. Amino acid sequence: CASSLFTHRTGTNEKLFF.

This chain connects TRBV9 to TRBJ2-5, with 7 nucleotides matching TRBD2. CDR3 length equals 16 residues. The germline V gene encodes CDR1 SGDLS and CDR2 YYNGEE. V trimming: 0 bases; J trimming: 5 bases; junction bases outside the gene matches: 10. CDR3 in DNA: TGTGCCAGCAGCGTAGGCGGGAGTGAGGCTTTGGAGACCCAGTACTTC. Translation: CASSVGGSEALETQYF.

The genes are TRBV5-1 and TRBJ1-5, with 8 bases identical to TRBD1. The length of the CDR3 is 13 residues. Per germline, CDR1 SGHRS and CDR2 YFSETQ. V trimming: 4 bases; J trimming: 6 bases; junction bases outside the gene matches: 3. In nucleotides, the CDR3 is TGCGCCAGCAGCCCGGGGACAGGTCAGCCCCAGCATTTT. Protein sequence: CASSPGTGQPQHF.

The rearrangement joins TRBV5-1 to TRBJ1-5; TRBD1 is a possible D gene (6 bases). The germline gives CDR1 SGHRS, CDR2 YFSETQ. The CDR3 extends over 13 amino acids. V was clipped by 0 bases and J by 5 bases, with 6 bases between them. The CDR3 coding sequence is TGCGCCAGCAGCTTGGCAGGGGATCAGCCCCAGCATTTT. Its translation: CASSLAGDQPQHF.

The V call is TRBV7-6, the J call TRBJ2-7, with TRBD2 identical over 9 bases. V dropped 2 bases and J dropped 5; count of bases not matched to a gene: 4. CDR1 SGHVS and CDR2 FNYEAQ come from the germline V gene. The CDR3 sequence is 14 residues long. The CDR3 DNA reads TGTGCCAGCAGCTTACTAGCGGGACCAAACGAGCAGTACTTC. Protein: CASSLLAGPNEQYF. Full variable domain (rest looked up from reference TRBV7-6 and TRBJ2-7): GAGVSQSPRYKVTKRGQDVALRCDPISGHVSLYWYRQALGQGPEFLTYFNYEAQQDKSGLPNDRFSAERPEGSISTLTIQRTEQRDSAMYRCASSLLAGPNEQYFGPGTRLTVT.

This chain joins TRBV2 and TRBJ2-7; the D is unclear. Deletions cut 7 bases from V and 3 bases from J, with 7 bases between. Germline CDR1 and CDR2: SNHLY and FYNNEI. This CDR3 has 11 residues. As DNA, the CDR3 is TGTGCCAGCATGGCCGTCTACGAGCAGTACTTC. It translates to CASMAVYEQYF.

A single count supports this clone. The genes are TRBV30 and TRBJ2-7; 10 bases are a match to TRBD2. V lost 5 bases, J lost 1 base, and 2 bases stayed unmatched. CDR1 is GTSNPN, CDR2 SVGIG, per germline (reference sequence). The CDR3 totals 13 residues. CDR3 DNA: TGTGCCTGGGGACTAGCGGCTTCCTACGAGCAGTACTTC. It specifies CAWGLAASYEQYF. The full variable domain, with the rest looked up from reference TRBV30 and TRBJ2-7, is SQTIHQWPATLVQPVGSPLSLECTVEGTSNPNLYWYRQAAGRGLQLLFYSVGIGQISSEVPQNLSASRPQDRQFILSSKKLLLSDSGFYLCAWGLAASYEQYFGPGTRLTVT.

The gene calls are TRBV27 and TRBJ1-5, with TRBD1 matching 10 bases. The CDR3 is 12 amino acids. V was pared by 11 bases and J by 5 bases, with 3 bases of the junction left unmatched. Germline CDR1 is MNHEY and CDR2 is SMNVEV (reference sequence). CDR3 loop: CAAGTGDQPQHF. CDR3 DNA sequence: TGTGCCGCCGGGACAGGGGATCAGCCCCAGCATTTT.

The DNA of the CDR3 is TGTGCCAGCAGTGAGGCCTGGGGCAGGGGCTACGAGCAGTACTTC. It codes for CASSEAWGRGYEQYF. The rearrangement joins TRBV6-4 to TRBJ2-7; D perhaps matches TRBD1 (6 bases). CDR1 and CDR2 from the germline V gene are MRHNA and SNTAGT. There are 15 residues in the CDR3. The V and J ends lost 3 bases and 3 bases respectively, with 15 bases between them.

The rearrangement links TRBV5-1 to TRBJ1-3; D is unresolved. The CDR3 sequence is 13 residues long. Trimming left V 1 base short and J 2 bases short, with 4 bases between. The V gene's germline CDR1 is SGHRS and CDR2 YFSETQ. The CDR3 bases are TGCGCCAGCAGCTTGCCCGCTGGAAACACCATATATTTT. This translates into CASSLPAGNTIYF.

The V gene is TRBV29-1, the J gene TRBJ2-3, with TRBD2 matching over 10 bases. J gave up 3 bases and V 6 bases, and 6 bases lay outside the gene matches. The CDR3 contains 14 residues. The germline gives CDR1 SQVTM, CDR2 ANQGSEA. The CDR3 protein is CSVASGRRTDTQYF. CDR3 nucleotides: TGCAGCGTAGCTAGCGGGAGAAGGACAGATACGCAGTATTTT.

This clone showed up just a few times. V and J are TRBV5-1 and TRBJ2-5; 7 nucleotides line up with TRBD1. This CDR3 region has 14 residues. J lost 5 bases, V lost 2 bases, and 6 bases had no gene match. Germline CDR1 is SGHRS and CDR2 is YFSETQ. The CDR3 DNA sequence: TGCGCCAGCAGCTTCGAGGGACAGCGGGAGACCCAGTACTTC. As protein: CASSFEGQRETQYF.

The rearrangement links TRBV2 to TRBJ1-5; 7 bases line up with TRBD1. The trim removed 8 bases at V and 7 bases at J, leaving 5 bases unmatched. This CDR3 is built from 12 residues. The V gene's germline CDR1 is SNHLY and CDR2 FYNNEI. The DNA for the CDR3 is TGTGCCAGCTCAGGGGGGAGACAGCCCCAGCATTTT. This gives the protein CASSGGRQPQHF.

The CDR3 protein is CASSGTSGRETQYF. The CDR3 DNA follows: TGTGCCAGCAGTGGGACTAGCGGTAGAGAGACCCAGTACTTC. The genes are TRBV25-1 and TRBJ2-5; 10 nucleotides align to TRBD2. Trimming removed 4 bases from V and 4 bases from J; junction bases left unmatched: 3. Per the germline V gene, CDR1 is MGHDK and CDR2 is SYGVNS. The CDR3 loop spans 14 amino acids.

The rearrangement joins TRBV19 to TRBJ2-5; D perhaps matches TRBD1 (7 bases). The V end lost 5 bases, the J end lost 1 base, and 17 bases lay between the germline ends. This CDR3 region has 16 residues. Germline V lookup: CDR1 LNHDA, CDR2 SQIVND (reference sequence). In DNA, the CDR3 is TGTGCCAGTAGTCCCCGCGGGACAGCCCCCCAAGAGACCCAGTACTTC. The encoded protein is CASSPRGTAPQETQYF.

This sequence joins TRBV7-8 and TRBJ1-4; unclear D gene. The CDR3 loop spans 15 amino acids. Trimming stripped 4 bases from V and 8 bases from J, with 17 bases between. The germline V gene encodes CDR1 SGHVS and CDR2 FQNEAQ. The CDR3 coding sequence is TGTGCCAGCAGCTCAAAGCGGAATGTGGGCGAAAAACTGTTTTTT. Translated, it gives CASSSKRNVGEKLFF.

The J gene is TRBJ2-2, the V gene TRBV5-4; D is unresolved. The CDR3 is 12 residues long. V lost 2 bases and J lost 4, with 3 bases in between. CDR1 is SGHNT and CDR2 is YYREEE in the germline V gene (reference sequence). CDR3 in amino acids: CASSFFTGELFF. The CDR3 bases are TGTGCCAGCAGCTTCTTCACCGGGGAGCTGTTTTTT.

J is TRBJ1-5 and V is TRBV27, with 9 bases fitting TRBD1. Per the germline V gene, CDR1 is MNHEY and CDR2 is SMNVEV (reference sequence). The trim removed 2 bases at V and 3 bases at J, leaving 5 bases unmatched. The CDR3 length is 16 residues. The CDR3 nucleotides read TGTGCCAGCAGTTTAGACGGACAGGGGTTCAATCAGCCCCAGCATTTT. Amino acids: CASSLDGQGFNQPQHF.

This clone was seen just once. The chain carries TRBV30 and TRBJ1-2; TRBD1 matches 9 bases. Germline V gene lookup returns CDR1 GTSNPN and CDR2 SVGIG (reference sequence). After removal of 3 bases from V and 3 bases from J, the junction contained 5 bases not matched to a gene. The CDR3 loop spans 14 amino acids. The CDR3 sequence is CAWSTGGVDYGYTF. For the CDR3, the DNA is TGTGCCTGGAGCACAGGGGGCGTGGACTATGGCTACACCTTC.

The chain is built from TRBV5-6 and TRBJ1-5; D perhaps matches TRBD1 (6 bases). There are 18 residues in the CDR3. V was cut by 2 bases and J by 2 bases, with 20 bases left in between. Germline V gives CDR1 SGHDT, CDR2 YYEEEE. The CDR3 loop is CASSLGASIRGGNQPQHF. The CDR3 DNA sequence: TGTGCCAGCAGCTTAGGCGCATCAATCAGGGGAGGCAATCAGCCCCAGCATTTT.

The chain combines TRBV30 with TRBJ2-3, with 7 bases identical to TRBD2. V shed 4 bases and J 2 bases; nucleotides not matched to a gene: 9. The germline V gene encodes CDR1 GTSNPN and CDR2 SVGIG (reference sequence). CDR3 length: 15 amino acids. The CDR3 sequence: CAWTNWGGLTDTQYF. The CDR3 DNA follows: TGTGCCTGGACCAATTGGGGGGGACTCACAGATACGCAGTATTTT.

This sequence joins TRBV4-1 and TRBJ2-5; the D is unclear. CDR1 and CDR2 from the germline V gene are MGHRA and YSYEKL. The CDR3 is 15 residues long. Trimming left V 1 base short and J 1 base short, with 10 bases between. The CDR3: CASSQGAATQETQYF. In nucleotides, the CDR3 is TGCGCCAGCAGCCAAGGCGCCGCCACCCAAGAGACCCAGTACTTC.

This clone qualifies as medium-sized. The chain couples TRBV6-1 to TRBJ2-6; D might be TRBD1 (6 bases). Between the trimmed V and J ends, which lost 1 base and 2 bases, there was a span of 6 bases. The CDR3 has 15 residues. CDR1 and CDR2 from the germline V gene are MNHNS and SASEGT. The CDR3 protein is CASSEGTAGANVLTF. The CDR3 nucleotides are TGTGCCAGCAGTGAAGGGACAGCTGGGGCCAACGTCCTGACTTTC.

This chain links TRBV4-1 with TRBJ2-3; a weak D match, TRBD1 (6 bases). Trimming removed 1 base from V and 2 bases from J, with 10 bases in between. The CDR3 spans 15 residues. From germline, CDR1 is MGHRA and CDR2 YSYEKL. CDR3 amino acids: CASSQGDNPTDTQYF. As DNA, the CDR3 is TGCGCCAGCAGCCAAGGGGACAACCCCACAGATACGCAGTATTTT.

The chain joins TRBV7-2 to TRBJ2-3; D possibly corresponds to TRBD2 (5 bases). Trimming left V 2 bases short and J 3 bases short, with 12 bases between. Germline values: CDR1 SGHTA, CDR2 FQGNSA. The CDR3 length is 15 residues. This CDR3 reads CASSLSGPLTDTQYF. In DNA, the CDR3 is TGTGCCAGCAGCTTAAGCGGCCCGTTGACAGATACGCAGTATTTT. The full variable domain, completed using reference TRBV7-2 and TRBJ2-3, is GAGVSQSPSNKVTEKGKDVELRCDPISGHTALYWYRQSLGQGLEFLIYFQGNSAPDKSGLPSDRFSAERTGGSVSTLTIQRTQQEDSAVYLCASSLSGPLTDTQYFGPGTRLTVL.

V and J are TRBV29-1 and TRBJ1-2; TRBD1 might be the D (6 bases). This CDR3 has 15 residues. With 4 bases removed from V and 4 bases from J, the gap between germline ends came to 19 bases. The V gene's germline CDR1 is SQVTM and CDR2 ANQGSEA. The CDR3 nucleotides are TGCAGCGTTGTCGGGTTGGGACACCGTATCTATGGCTACACCTTC. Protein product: CSVVGLGHRIYGYTF.

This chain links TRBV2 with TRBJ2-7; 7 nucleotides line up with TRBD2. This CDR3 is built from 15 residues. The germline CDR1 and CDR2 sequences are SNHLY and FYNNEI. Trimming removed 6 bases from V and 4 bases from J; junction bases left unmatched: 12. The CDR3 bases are TGTGCCAGCAGCGCCTACAGCGGGGCTTCGTACGAGCAGTACTTC. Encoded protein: CASSAYSGASYEQYF. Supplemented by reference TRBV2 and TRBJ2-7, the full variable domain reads EPEVTQTPSHQVTQMGQEVILRCVPISNHLYFYWYRQILGQKVEFLVSFYNNEISEKSEIFDDQFSVERPDGSNFTLKIRSTKLEDSAMYFCASSAYSGASYEQYFGPGTRLTVT.

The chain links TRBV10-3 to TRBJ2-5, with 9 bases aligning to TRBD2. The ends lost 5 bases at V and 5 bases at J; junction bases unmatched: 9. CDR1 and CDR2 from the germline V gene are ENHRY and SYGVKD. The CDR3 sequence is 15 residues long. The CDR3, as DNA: TGTGCCATCAGTTCTATGACTAGCGGTGGGGAGACCCAGTACTTC. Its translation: CAISSMTSGGETQYF.